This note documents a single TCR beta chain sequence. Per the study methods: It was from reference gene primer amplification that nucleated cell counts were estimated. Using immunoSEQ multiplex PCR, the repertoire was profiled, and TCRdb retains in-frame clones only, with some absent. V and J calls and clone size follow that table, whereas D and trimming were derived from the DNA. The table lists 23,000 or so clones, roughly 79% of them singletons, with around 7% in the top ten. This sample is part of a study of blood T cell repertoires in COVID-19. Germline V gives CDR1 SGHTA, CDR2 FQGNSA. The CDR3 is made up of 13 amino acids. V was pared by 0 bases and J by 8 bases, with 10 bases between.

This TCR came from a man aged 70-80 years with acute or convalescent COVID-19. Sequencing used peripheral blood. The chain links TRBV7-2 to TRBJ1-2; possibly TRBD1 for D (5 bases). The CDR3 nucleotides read TGTGCCAGCAGCTTAGCGTCAGGGTCCGGCTACACCTTC. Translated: CASSLASGSGYTF.